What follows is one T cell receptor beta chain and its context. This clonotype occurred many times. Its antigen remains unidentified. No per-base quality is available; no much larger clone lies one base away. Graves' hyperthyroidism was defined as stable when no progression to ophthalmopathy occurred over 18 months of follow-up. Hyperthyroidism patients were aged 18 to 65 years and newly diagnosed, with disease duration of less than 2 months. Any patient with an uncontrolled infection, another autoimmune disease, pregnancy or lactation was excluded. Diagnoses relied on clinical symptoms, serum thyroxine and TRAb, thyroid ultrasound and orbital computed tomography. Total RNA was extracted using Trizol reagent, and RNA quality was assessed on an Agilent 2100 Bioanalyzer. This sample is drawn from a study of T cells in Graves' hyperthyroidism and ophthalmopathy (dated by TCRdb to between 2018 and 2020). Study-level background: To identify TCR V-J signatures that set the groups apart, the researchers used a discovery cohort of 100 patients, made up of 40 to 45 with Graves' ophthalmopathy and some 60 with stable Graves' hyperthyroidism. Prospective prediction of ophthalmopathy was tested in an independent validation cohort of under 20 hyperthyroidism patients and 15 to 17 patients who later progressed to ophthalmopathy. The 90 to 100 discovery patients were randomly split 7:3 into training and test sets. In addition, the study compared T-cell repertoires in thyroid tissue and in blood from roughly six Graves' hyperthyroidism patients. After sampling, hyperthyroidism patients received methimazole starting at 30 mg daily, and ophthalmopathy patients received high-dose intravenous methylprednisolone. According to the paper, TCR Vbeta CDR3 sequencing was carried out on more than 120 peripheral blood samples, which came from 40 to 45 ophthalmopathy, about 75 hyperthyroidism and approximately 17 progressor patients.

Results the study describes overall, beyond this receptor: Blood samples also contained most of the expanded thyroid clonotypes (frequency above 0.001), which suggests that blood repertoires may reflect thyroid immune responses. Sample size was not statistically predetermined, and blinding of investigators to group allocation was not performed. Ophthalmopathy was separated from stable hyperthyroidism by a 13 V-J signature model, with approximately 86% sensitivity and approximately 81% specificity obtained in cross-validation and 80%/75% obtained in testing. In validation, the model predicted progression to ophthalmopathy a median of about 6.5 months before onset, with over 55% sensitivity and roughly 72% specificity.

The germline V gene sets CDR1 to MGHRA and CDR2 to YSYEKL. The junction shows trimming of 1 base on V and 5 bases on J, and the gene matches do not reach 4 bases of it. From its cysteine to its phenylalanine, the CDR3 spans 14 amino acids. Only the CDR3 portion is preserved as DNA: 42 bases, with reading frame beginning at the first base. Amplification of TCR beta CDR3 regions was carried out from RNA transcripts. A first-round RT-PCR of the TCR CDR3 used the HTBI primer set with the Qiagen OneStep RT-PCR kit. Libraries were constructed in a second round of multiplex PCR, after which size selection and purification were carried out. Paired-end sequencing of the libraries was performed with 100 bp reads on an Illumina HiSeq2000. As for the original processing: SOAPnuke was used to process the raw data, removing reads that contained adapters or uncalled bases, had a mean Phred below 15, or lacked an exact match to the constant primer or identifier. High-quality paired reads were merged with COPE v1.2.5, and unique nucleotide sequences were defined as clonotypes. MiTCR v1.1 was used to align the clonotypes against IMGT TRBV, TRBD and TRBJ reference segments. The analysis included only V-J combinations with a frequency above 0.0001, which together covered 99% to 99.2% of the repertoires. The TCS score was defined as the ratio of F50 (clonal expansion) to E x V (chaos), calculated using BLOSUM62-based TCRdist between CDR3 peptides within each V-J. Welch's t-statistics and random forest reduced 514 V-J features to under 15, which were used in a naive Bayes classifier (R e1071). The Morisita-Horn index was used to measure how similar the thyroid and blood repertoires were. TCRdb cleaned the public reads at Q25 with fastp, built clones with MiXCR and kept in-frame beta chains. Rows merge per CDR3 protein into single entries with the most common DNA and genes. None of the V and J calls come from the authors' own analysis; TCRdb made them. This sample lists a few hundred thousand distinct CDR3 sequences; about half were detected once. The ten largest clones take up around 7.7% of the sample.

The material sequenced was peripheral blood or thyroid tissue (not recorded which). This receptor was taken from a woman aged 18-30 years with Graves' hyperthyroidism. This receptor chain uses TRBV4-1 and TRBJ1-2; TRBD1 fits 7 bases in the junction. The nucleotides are TGCGCCAGCAGCCAAGTACAGGGGATGTATGGCTACACCTTC. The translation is CASSQVQGMYGYTF.